This TCR beta chain is drawn from a study of identical twins. TCRdb re-analysed the 5' RACE reads in MiXCR, keeping a single row per CDR3 protein. The sample lists fewer than 900,000 distinct CDR3 sequences, 21% occurring once. This clonotype was seen at least ten times. This CDR3 is built from 11 residues. V was trimmed by 4 bases and J by 3 bases, leaving 0 bases between them. These data were also reused for a study on T cells expressing NK-cell markers. That paper states: Seropositivity for HCMV was found in seven of the eight sequenced donors, with one seronegative.

The sequencing input was PBMCs. The chain employs TRBV12-3 or TRBV12-4 and TRBJ2-2; D gene uncertain. The sequence derives from a young woman in good health. CDR3 in DNA: TGTGCCAGCAGTTACACCGGGGAGCTGTTTTTT. Translated, it gives CASSYTGELFF.